The 24 T cell receptor beta chains presented below share a single source sample, sequenced in a study of blood T cell repertoires in COVID-19. TCRdb keeps only in-frame clones here, not all; method: immunoSEQ multiplex PCR. This table has under 250,000 clones, approximately 85% appearing once. Sample: peripheral blood. These receptors originate from an elderly woman with COVID-19, enrolled during active disease.

On this clone: This CDR3 is also generated by other DNA sequences in the sample. J is TRBJ1-1 and V is TRBV2; D gene ambiguous. Germline-derived CDR1 and CDR2 are SNHLY and FYNNEI. This CDR3 is 11 amino acids long. V was pared by 5 bases and J by 3 bases, with 4 bases between. The CDR3 loop reads CASSLYTEAFF. Written as DNA, the CDR3 is TGTGCCAGCAGTCTATACACTGAAGCTTTCTTT.

The chain carries TRBV28 and TRBJ2-1, with 13 nucleotides matching TRBD2. Per the germline V gene, CDR1 is MDHEN and CDR2 is SYDVKM. Germline trimming cut 5 bases from V and 7 bases from J; bases unmatched to any gene: 5. The CDR3 is made up of 15 amino acids. CDR3 in amino acids: CASSTLAGGLNEQFF. DNA for the CDR3: TGTGCCAGCAGTACACTAGCGGGGGGGCTAAATGAGCAGTTCTTC.

This sequence joins TRBV4-1 and TRBJ1-1; D uncertain. The CDR3 sequence is 15 residues long. The V and J ends lost 4 bases and 5 bases respectively, with 17 bases between them. The germline V gene encodes CDR1 MGHRA and CDR2 YSYEKL. For the CDR3, the DNA is TGCGCCAGCAGCCGGGCCCCGCCAGGTGAGACTGAAGCTTTCTTT. Translation: CASSRAPPGETEAFF.

The chain couples TRBV24-1 to TRBJ2-5, with D maybe TRBD1 (6 bases). V lost 3 bases and J lost 2, with 12 bases in between. The CDR3 spans 15 residues. Germline V lookup: CDR1 KGHDR, CDR2 SFDVKD. In DNA, the CDR3 is TGTGCCACCAGTGATCCCGGCAGGGGTCAAGAGACCCAGTACTTC. This encodes CATSDPGRGQETQYF.

This sequence joins TRBV6-5 and TRBJ1-4; D perhaps matches TRBD1 (5 bases). The CDR3 contains 14 residues. Germline V gene sequence: CDR1 MNHEY, CDR2 SVGAGI. V lost 5 bases and J 4 bases, leaving 11 bases between the germline ends. The CDR3 loop is CASSMGLSNEKLFF. Written as DNA, the CDR3 is TGTGCCAGCAGTATGGGGCTCAGTAATGAAAAACTGTTTTTT.

The chain combines TRBV6-4 with TRBJ2-1; 7 bases fit TRBD2. Unmatched junction bases numbered 5, after V lost 4 bases and J lost 2 bases. This CDR3 has 15 amino acids. Germline V gives CDR1 MRHNA, CDR2 SNTAGT. CDR3 nucleotides: TGTGCCAGCAGTGTGATGAGCGGGACCTACAATGAGCAGTTCTTC. It is translated as CASSVMSGTYNEQFF.

This chain uses TRBV5-5 with TRBJ2-7; 9 positions match TRBD2. This CDR3 is 13 amino acids long. The V segment lost 4 bases and the J segment 7 bases; nucleotides outside the gene matches: 6. The germline CDR1 and CDR2 sequences are SGHKS and YYEKEE (reference sequence). This chain's CDR3 is CASSPSGGFEQYF. CDR3 nucleotide sequence: TGTGCCAGCAGCCCCAGCGGGGGGTTTGAGCAGTACTTC. The full variable domain, its missing parts supplied by reference TRBV5-5 and TRBJ2-7, is DAGVTQSPTHLIKTRGQQVTLRCSPISGHKSVSWYQQVLGQGPQFIFQYYEKEERGRGNFPDRFSARQFPNYSSELNVNALLLGDSALYLCASSPSGGFEQYFGPGTRLTVT.

Concerning this clone: Additional DNA sequences in this sample encode the identical CDR3. V is TRBV18 and J is TRBJ1-2; 8 bases are shared with TRBD1. With V trimmed by 8 bases and J by 5 bases, 7 bases remained unmatched. The CDR3 is 13 residues long. Germline loops: CDR1 KGHSH, CDR2 LQKENI. CDR3 protein: CASLSGQGYGYTF. The CDR3 bases are TGTGCCAGCCTCTCAGGACAGGGATATGGCTACACCTTC.

V gene TRBV28 combines with J gene TRBJ2-7; 7 bases align to TRBD2. Germline values: CDR1 MDHEN, CDR2 SYDVKM. The CDR3 covers 14 residues. The ends lost 6 bases at V and 9 bases at J; junction bases unmatched: 14. The CDR3 DNA reads TGTGCCAGCAGCGCGACTAGCTCCTCTGGGGGGCAGTACTTC. It yields the protein CASSATSSSGGQYF. Based on the CDR3 plus reference TRBV28 and TRBJ2-7, the full variable domain is DVKVTQSSRYLVKRTGEKVFLECVQDMDHENMFWYRQDPGLGLRLIYFSYDVKMKEKGDIPEGYSVSREKKERFSLILESASTNQTSMYLCASSATSSSGGQYFGPGTRLTVT.

This clone was observed a single time. The chain combines TRBV7-3 with TRBJ1-1; D uncertain. Germline V gives CDR1 SGHTA, CDR2 FQGTGA. V was cut by 4 bases and J by 1 base, with 7 bases left in between. The CDR3 spans 13 residues. CDR3 sequence (DNA): TGTGCCAGCAGCTCCCCAGGGAACACTGAAGCTTTCTTT. Its translation is CASSSPGNTEAFF.

This chain joins TRBV7-2 and TRBJ2-7; 9 bases agree with TRBD1. Germline V lookup: CDR1 SGHTA, CDR2 FQGNSA. This CDR3 is 15 amino acids long. After removal of 5 bases from V and 6 bases from J, the junction contained 11 bases not matched to a gene. CDR3 bases: TGTGCCAGCAGCGTGCCCGGGACAGGGTCGGGCGAGCAGTACTTC. Residues: CASSVPGTGSGEQYF.

The chain has TRBV5-1 and TRBJ1-5; 9 bases map to TRBD1. V lost 4 bases and J lost 5; bases outside the gene matches: 7. The CDR3 contains 15 residues. Germline CDR1 is SGHRS and CDR2 is YFSETQ. The DNA for the CDR3 is TGCGCCAGCAGCCCCGGGACAGGGACTTATCAGCCCCAGCATTTT. It yields the protein CASSPGTGTYQPQHF.

The chain is built from TRBV6-5 and TRBJ2-3; D perhaps matches TRBD2 (5 bases). The CDR3 consists of 13 residues. The V gene's germline CDR1 is MNHEY and CDR2 SVGAGI. Trimming cost V 7 bases and J 7 bases, with 15 bases left between them. The CDR3: CASTQPSGNTQYF. Here the CDR3 DNA reads TGTGCCAGCACTCAGCCTTCCGGGAATACGCAGTATTTT.

The chain uses TRBV2 and TRBJ1-5; D may be TRBD1 (5 bases). Germline V gives CDR1 SNHLY, CDR2 FYNNEI. V was cut by 4 bases and J by 2 bases, with 9 bases left in between. The CDR3 has 14 amino acids. The CDR3 DNA reads TGTGCCAGCAGTGCGTGGGGGGGCAATCAGCCCCAGCATTTT. Protein sequence: CASSAWGGNQPQHF. The full variable domain, rest sourced from reference TRBV2 and TRBJ1-5, is EPEVTQTPSHQVTQMGQEVILRCVPISNHLYFYWYRQILGQKVEFLVSFYNNEISEKSEIFDDQFSVERPDGSNFTLKIRSTKLEDSAMYFCASSAWGGNQPQHFGDGTRLSIL.

The gene calls are TRBV7-2 and TRBJ2-5, with 8 bases fitting TRBD2. Losses at the gene ends were 1 base for V and 1 base for J; bases not matched to a gene: 5. This CDR3 contains 16 residues. Germline lookup yields CDR1 SGHTA and CDR2 FQGNSA. The CDR3 DNA reads as TGTGCCAGCAGCTTAGGGCTAGCGGGCCTCCAAGAGACCCAGTACTTC. Amino acid sequence: CASSLGLAGLQETQYF.

V gene TRBV29-1 combines with J gene TRBJ1-1, with D possibly TRBD1 on 5 matching bases. Trimming removed 3 bases at V and 4 bases at J, with 12 bases between. Germline V gives CDR1 SQVTM, CDR2 ANQGSEA. CDR3 length: 13 residues. CDR3 nucleotides: TGCAGCGTTGAGCAGGGCGCGTTCACTGAAGCTTTCTTT. Translation gives CSVEQGAFTEAFF.

About this clone itself: Distinct nucleotide sequences in the sample also encode this CDR3. The rearrangement joins TRBV3-1 (or the pseudogene TRBV3-2) to TRBJ1-5; D unclear. V dropped 0 bases and J dropped 7 bases, with 4 bases sitting between them. CDR1 is LGHDT and CDR2 is YNNKEL in the germline V gene (reference sequence). The CDR3 spans 12 residues. CDR3 protein: CASSQDQQPQHF. The CDR3 DNA is TGTGCCAGCAGCCAAGATCAACAGCCCCAGCATTTT.

The chain couples TRBV7-2 to TRBJ1-4; no definite D call. Germline V gives CDR1 SGHTA, CDR2 FQGNSA. V was pared by 4 bases and J by 3 bases, with 9 bases between. The CDR3 runs to 14 residues. The CDR3 loop is CASSSMGANEKLFF. CDR3 nucleotide sequence: TGTGCCAGCAGCTCCATGGGAGCTAATGAAAAACTGTTTTTT. The full variable domain, its missing parts supplied by reference TRBV7-2 and TRBJ1-4, is GAGVSQSPSNKVTEKGKDVELRCDPISGHTALYWYRQSLGQGLEFLIYFQGNSAPDKSGLPSDRFSAERTGGSVSTLTIQRTQQEDSAVYLCASSSMGANEKLFFGSGTQLSVL.

This chain connects TRBV5-1 to TRBJ2-5; possible D gene TRBD1, 5 bases. CDR1 and CDR2 from the germline V gene are SGHRS and YFSETQ. Trimming left V 0 bases short and J 2 bases short, with 11 bases between. CDR3 length: 15 residues. The DNA for the CDR3 is TGCGCCAGCAGCTTGGGGCAGGGATATCAAGAGACCCAGTACTTC. As protein: CASSLGQGYQETQYF.

V and J are TRBV4-3 and TRBJ2-1, with unresolved D. The V gene lost 1 base and the J gene lost 4 bases, with 5 bases spanning the gap. Germline V CDR1 and CDR2: LGHNA, YSLEER. This CDR3 is 13 amino acids long. The CDR3 DNA reads as TGCGCCAGCAGCCAAGGAGTTTACAATGAGCAGTTCTTC. Translated: CASSQGVYNEQFF.

This clone was observed a handful of times. The chain combines TRBV10-3 with TRBJ1-1; 10 bases fit TRBD1. The ends lost 4 bases at V and 5 bases at J; junction bases unmatched: 4. The CDR3 sequence is 14 residues long. CDR1 is ENHRY and CDR2 is SYGVKD in the germline V gene. Written as DNA, the CDR3 is TGTGCCATCAGTGTAAGACAGGGGGCGACTGAAGCTTTCTTT. It is translated as CAISVRQGATEAFF.

The rearrangement joins TRBV2 to TRBJ1-1, with D possibly being TRBD1 (6 bases). Germline values: CDR1 SNHLY, CDR2 FYNNEI. V lost 6 bases and J 5 bases, leaving 16 bases between the germline ends. This CDR3 is built from 14 residues. Here the CDR3 reads CASREPRGGTEAFF. The CDR3 DNA is TGTGCCAGCAGAGAACCGAGGGGGGGGACTGAAGCTTTCTTT.

This clone was recorded a few times. This chain links TRBV7-2 with TRBJ2-3, with D possibly matching TRBD2 (5 bases). This CDR3 region has 16 residues. Germline V gene sequence: CDR1 SGHTA, CDR2 FQGNSA. V shed 5 bases and J shed 5 bases, with 20 bases lying between them. CDR3 bases: TGTGCCAGCAGCCTCATTGGGAGCAGCACGGGAGATACGCAGTATTTT. Protein sequence: CASSLIGSSTGDTQYF.

This chain uses TRBV11-3 with TRBJ2-2; D ambiguous. Germline V lookup: CDR1 SGHNT, CDR2 YENEEA. This CDR3 comprises 16 residues. With 2 bases removed from V and 5 bases from J, the gap between germline ends came to 15 bases. This CDR3 reads CASSLFSAGKTGELFF. The CDR3 DNA is TGTGCCAGCAGCTTATTCTCGGCAGGAAAGACCGGGGAGCTGTTTTTT.